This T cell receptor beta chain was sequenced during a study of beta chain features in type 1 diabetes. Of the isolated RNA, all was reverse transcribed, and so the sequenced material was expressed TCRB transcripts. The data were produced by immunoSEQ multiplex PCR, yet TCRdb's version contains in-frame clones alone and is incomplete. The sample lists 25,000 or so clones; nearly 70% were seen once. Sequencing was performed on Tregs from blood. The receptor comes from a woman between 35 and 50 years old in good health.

CDR3 nucleotide sequence: TGTGCCAGCAGGGCAAGCTCCGGACAGGGGGGTTCCCAGCATTTT. As protein: CASRASSGQGGSQHF. The rearrangement uses TRBV2 and TRBJ1-5, with TRBD1 matching 10 bases. This CDR3 has 15 amino acids. Germline CDR1 reads SNHLY; CDR2 reads FYNNEI. V dropped 6 bases and J dropped 11; count of bases not matched to a gene: 13.